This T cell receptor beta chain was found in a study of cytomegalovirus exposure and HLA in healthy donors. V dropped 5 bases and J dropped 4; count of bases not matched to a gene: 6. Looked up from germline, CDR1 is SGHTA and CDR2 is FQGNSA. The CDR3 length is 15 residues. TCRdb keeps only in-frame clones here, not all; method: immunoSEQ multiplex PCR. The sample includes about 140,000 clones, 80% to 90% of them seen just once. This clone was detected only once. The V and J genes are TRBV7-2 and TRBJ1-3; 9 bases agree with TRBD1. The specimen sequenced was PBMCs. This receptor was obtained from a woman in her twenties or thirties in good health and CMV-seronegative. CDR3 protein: CASSTGGAGGNTIYF. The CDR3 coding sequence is TGTGCCAGCAGCACAGGGGGCGCGGGAGGAAACACCATATATTTT.